This T cell receptor beta chain was sequenced for a study of blood T cell repertoires in COVID-19. The CDR3 extends over 17 amino acids. V was cut by 2 bases and J by 0 bases, with 18 bases left in between. The germline CDR1 and CDR2 sequences are SGHDT and YYEEEE. Authors' methods: Researchers report that nucleated cell counts were estimated from reference gene primer amplification. Generated by immunoSEQ multiplex PCR, the TCRdb table keeps only in-frame clones and is missing some. D and trimming come from the DNA, and the V and J calls and clone size come from that table. Of over 200,000 clones in the sample, approximately 84% were seen once.

Material for sequencing was PBMCs or T cells enriched from blood (not recorded which). V gene TRBV5-6 combines with J gene TRBJ2-7; D gene uncertain. The TCR originated in a man aged 55 to 70 who had recovered from COVID-19. The CDR3 here is CASSFLDNPTISYEQYF. The CDR3 nucleotides read TGTGCCAGCAGCTTTTTAGACAACCCAACAATCTCCTACGAGCAGTACTTC.